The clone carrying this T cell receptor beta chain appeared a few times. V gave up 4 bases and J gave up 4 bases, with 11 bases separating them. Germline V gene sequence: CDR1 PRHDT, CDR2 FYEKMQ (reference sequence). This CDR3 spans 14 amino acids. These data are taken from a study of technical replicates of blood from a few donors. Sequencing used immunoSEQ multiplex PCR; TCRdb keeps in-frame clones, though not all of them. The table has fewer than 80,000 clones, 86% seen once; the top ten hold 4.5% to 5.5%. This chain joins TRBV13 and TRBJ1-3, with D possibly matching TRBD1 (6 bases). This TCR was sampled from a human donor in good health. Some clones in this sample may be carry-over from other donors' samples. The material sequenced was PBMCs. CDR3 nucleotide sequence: TGTGCCAGCAGCTCCCCCGGGACAGGAAACACCATATATTTT. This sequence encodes CASSSPGTGNTIYF.